The present TCR beta chain was sequenced within a study of T cells in Graves' hyperthyroidism and ophthalmopathy. The sample holds many counts of this clonotype. Using more than 7.5 ml of fresh peripheral blood, PBMCs were prepared. Amplified regions were TCR beta CDR3 sequences from RNA transcripts. HTBI primers were employed in a first-round RT-PCR of the TCR CDR3. TCRdb used MiXCR to reprocess the multiplex PCR reads, holding one entry per CDR3 protein. The repertoire holds fewer than 900,000 distinct CDR3 sequences, with 15% to 20% as singletons. V lost 4 bases and J 1 base, leaving 4 bases between the germline ends. This CDR3 has 12 amino acids. The germline V gene has CDR1 SEHNR and CDR2 FQNEAQ (reference sequence).

The sequenced material came from blood. This TCR was recovered from a woman aged 50 to 65 with Graves' hyperthyroidism that later progressed to Graves' ophthalmopathy. V and J are TRBV7-9 and TRBJ1-1; D ambiguous. The CDR3 loop is CASSWENTEAFF. Written as DNA, the CDR3 is TGTGCCAGCAGCTGGGAGAACACTGAAGCTTTCTTT.